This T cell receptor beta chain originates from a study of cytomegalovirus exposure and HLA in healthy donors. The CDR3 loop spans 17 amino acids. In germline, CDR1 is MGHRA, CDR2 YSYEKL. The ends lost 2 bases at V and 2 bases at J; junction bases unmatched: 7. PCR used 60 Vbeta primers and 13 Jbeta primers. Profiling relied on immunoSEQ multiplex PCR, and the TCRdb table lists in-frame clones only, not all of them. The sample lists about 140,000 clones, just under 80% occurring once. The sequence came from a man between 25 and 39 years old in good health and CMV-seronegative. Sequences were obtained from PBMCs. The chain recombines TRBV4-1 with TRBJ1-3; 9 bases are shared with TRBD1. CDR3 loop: CASSQKVGTGTGNTIYF. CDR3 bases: TGCGCCAGCAGCCAAAAGGTCGGGACAGGGACTGGAAACACCATATATTTT.